These T cell receptor beta chains were read from a single sample in a study of blood T cell repertoires in COVID-19. Data came from immunoSEQ multiplex PCR; TCRdb stores just in-frame clones and leaves some out. This sample has roughly 190,000 clones, with more than 70% found just once. Sequenced: peripheral blood. The source is a middle-aged woman who had recovered from COVID-19. CDR3s include the opening cysteine and the closing phenylalanine or tryptophan. D genes are given only for firm matches. The size field is filled for only some rows; it gives once, few, many or a size class.

D gene | J gene | V gene | clone size | CDR3 protein | CDR3 DNA
- | TRBJ2-7 | TRBV15 | - | CATSRELTGYEQYF | TGTGCCACCAGCAGAGAGCTCACAGGTTACGAGCAGTACTTC
TRBD1 | TRBJ2-7 | TRBV27 | - | CASSLSSGTGYEQYF | TGTGCCAGCAGTTTATCGAGCGGGACAGGGTACGAGCAGTACTTC
- | TRBJ1-2 | TRBV5-6 | - | CASKEEGRTNYGYTF | TGTGCCAGCAAAGAGGAGGGGAGAACTAACTATGGCTACACCTTC
- | TRBJ1-6 | TRBV30 | few | CACPLQTGGSPLHF | TGTGCCTGCCCCTTGCAAACCGGGGGTTCACCCCTCCACTTT
- | TRBJ1-6 | TRBV14 | few | CASSQDHGNSPLHF | TGTGCCAGCAGCCAAGATCACGGGAATTCACCCCTCCACTTT
TRBD1 | TRBJ1-2 | TRBV7-8 | - | CASSELGTGVGYTF | TGTGCCAGCAGCGAACTGGGGACAGGGGTTGGCTACACCTTC
- | TRBJ1-1 | TRBV6-5 | - | CASSYLLGFRDTEAFF | TGTGCCAGCAGTTACCTATTAGGGTTCAGGGACACTGAAGCTTTCTTT
TRBD2 | TRBJ2-7 | TRBV28 | - | CASSSGGVGEQYF | TGTGCCAGCAGTTCCGGGGGGGTTGGCGAGCAGTACTTC
- | TRBJ1-1 | TRBV6-5 | - | CASSYADNTEAFF | TGTGCCAGCAGTTACGCGGATAACACTGAAGCTTTCTTT
TRBD2 | TRBJ2-1 | TRBV6-5 | once | CASSSGGSEQFF | TGTGCCAGCAGTTCCGGGGGGAGTGAGCAGTTCTTC
TRBD1 | TRBJ1-1 | TRBV28 | - | CASSLFRRDRGNTEAFF | TGTGCCAGCAGTTTATTTAGGCGGGACAGAGGGAACACTGAAGCTTTCTTT
TRBD1 | TRBJ2-7 | TRBV2 | - | CASSEDRGYEQYF | TGTGCCAGCAGCGAGGACAGGGGGTACGAGCAGTACTTC
TRBD1 | TRBJ2-7 | TRBV18 | once | CASSRDREIYEQYF | TGTGCCAGCTCAAGGGACAGGGAAATCTACGAGCAGTACTTC
TRBD1 | TRBJ2-5 | TRBV30 | - | CAWRTTGLGGETQYF | TGTGCCTGGAGAACGACAGGGCTGGGCGGGGAGACCCAGTACTTC
- | TRBJ2-1 | TRBV23-1 | - | CASSQQGSLDEQFF | TGCGCCAGCAGTCAACAGGGGTCTTTGGATGAGCAGTTCTTC
TRBD2 | TRBJ2-2 | TRBV27 | - | CASSLASGSAGELFF | TGTGCCAGCAGTTTAGCTAGCGGGAGCGCCGGGGAGCTGTTTTTT
- | TRBJ2-5 | TRBV6-5 | once | CASSYGQQETQYF | TGTGCCAGCAGCTACGGACAGCAAGAGACCCAGTACTTC
TRBD1 | TRBJ1-4 | TRBV2 | - | CASRPTGGTNEKLFF | TGTGCCAGCAGGCCCACAGGGGGCACTAATGAAAAACTGTTTTTT
TRBD2 | TRBJ2-1 | TRBV5-1 | - | CASSLDGGLAVNSYNEQFF | TGCGCCAGCAGCTTGGATGGGGGACTAGCGGTCAACTCCTACAATGAGCAGTTCTTC
- | TRBJ2-1 | TRBV3-1/TRBV3-2 | - | CASSQDAGSEQFF | TGTGCCAGCAGCCAAGACGCGGGGAGTGAGCAGTTCTTC
TRBD2 | TRBJ2-5 | TRBV18 | - | CASSPQTSVQETQYF | TGTGCCAGCTCACCACAGACTAGCGTCCAAGAGACCCAGTACTTC
- | TRBJ2-5 | TRBV24-1 | - | CATSDFPGETQYF | TGTGCCACCAGTGATTTCCCGGGAGAGACCCAGTACTTC
- | TRBJ1-3 | TRBV30 | - | CAWSQDGNTIYF | TGTGCCTGGAGTCAGGATGGAAACACCATATATTTT
- | TRBJ2-7 | TRBV6-2/TRBV6-3 | - | CASSYLPSSYEQYF | TGTGCCAGCAGTTACCTCCCGTCCAGTTACGAGCAGTACTTC
- | TRBJ1-2 | TRBV18 | - | CASSPSGEGEYTF | TGTGCCAGCTCACCAAGTGGTGAGGGGGAGTACACCTTC
TRBD1 | TRBJ1-4 | TRBV27 | once | CASSPRTGDLSYNEKLFF | TGTGCCAGCAGTCCTCGGACAGGGGATCTCTCTTATAATGAAAAACTGTTTTTT
TRBD1 | TRBJ1-1 | TRBV7-9 | - | CASSLEGAITEAFF | TGTGCCAGCAGCTTAGAGGGGGCGATCACTGAAGCTTTCTTT
- | TRBJ2-1 | TRBV24-1 | - | CATSSRTVYNEQFF | TGTGCCACCAGTTCAAGGACAGTCTACAATGAGCAGTTCTTC